Included here is one T cell receptor (beta chain) sequence, with context. The data originate from a study of Ad26.COV2.S vaccination and SARS-CoV-2 variants. Indicated treatment: some 20 received Ad26.COV2.S at low or high dose, single or two shots; roughly 5 received placebo; per-sample allocation not given. Specimens were obtained on day 63 following the first vaccine or placebo injection. The CDR3 is made up of 14 amino acids. V dropped 5 bases and J dropped 6; count of bases not matched to a gene: 8. The germline V gene encodes CDR1 SGHTA and CDR2 FQGNSA. The repertoire was sequenced with immunoSEQ multiplex PCR; TCRdb's copy has only in-frame clones and lacks some. Of 290,000 or so clones listed, about 89% are singletons.

This TCR was sampled from a person aged 18-65 years who received the Ad26.COV2.S COVID-19 vaccine or a placebo. Sample: peripheral blood, taken in a trial of Ad26.COV2.S vaccine versus placebo. This chain connects TRBV7-2 to TRBJ2-3; 7 bases match TRBD2. The CDR3 here is CASSPASGPDTQYF. In nucleotides, the CDR3 is TGTGCCAGCAGCCCCGCTAGCGGTCCGGATACGCAGTATTTT.